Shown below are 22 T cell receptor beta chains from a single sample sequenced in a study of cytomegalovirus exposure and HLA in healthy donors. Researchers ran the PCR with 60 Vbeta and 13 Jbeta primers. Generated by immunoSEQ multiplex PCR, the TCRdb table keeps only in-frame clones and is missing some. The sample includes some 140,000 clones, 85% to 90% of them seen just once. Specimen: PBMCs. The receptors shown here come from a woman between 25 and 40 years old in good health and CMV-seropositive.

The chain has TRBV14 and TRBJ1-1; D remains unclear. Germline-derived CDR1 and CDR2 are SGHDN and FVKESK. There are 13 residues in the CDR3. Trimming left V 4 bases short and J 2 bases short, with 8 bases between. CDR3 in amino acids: CASSPSLNTEAFF. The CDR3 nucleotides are TGTGCCAGCAGCCCTTCCCTAAACACTGAAGCTTTCTTT. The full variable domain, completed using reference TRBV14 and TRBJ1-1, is EAGVTQFPSHSVIEKGQTVTLRCDPISGHDNLYWYRRVMGKEIKFLLHFVKESKQDESGMPNNRFLAERTGGTYSTLKVQPAELEDSGVYFCASSPSLNTEAFFGQGTRLTVV.

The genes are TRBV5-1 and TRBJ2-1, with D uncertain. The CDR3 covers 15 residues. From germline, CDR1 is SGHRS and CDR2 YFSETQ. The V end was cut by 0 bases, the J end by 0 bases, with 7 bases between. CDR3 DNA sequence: TGCGCCAGCAGCTTGGTCGCTAGCTCCTACAATGAGCAGTTCTTC. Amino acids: CASSLVASSYNEQFF.

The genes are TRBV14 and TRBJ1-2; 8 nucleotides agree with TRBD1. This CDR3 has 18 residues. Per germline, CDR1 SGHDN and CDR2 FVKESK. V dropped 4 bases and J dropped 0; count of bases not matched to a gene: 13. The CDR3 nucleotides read TGTGCCAGCAGCCCGATGGGGCAGGGGGCGAATGCTAACTATGGCTACACCTTC. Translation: CASSPMGQGANANYGYTF.

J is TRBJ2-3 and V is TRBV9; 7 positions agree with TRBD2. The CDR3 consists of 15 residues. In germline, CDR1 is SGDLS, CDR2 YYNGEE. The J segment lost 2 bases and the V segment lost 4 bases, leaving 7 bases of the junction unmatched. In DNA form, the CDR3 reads TGTGCCAGCAGCCTCTTGGGGGGGACCACAGATACGCAGTATTTT. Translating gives CASSLLGGTTDTQYF. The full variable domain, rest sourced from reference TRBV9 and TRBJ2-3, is DSGVTQTPKHLITATGQRVTLRCSPRSGDLSVYWYQQSLDQGLQFLIQYYNGEERAKGNILERFSAQQFPDLHSELNLSSLELGDSALYFCASSLLGGTTDTQYFGPGTRLTVL.

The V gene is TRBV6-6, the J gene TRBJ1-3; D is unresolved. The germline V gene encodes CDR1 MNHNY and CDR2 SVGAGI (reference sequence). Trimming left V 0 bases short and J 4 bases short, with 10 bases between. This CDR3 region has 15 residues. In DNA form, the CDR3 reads TGTGCCAGCAGTTACTCGACGGGAGTCGGAAACACCATATATTTT. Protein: CASSYSTGVGNTIYF.

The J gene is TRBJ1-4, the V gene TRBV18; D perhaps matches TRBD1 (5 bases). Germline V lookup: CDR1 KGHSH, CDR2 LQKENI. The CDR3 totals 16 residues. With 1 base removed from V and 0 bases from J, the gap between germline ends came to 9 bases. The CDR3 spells CASSPRRGSTNEKLFF. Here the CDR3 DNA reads TGTGCCAGCTCACCACGAAGGGGCTCAACTAATGAAAAACTGTTTTTT.

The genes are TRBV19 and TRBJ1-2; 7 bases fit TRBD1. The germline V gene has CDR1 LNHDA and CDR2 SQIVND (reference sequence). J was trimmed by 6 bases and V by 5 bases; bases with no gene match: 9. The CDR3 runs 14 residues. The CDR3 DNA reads TGTGCCAGTAGTTCCCGGACAGGCTCGGATGGCTACACCTTC. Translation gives CASSSRTGSDGYTF.

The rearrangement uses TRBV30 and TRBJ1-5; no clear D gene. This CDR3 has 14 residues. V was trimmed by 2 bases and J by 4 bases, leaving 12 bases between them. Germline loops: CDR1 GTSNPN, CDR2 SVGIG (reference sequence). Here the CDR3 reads CAWSRDPPNQPQHF. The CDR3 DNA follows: TGTGCCTGGAGTCGGGATCCACCTAATCAGCCCCAGCATTTT.

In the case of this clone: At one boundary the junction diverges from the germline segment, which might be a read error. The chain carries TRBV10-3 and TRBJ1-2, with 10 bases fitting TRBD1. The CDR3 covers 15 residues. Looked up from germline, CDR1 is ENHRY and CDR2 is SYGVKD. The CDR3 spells CAIATGTGDGYGYTF. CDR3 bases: TGTGCCATTGCAACCGGGACAGGGGATGGCTATGGTTACACCTTC.

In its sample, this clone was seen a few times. The CDR3 spells CASSYGTGNQPQHF. CDR3 coding DNA: TGTGCCAGCAGTTACGGGACAGGTAATCAGCCCCAGCATTTT. The V call is TRBV6-6, the J call TRBJ1-5; 8 bases are shared with TRBD1. The germline gives CDR1 MNHNY, CDR2 SVGAGI (reference sequence). The CDR3 extends over 14 amino acids. The V gene end was trimmed by 2 bases and the J gene end by 4 bases; junction bases not matched to a gene: 1.

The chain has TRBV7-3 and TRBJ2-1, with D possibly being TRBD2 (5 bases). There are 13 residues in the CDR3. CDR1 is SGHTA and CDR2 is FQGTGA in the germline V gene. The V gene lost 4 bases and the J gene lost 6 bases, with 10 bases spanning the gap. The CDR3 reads CASSWLRGNEQFF. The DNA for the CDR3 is TGTGCCAGCAGCTGGCTCCGGGGCAATGAGCAGTTCTTC.

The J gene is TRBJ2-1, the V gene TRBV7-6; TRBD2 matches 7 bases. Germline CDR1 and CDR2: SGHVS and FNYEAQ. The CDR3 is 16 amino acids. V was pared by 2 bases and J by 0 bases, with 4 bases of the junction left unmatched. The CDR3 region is CASSLFAGASYNEQFF. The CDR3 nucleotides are TGTGCCAGCAGCTTATTTGCGGGAGCCTCCTACAATGAGCAGTTCTTC.

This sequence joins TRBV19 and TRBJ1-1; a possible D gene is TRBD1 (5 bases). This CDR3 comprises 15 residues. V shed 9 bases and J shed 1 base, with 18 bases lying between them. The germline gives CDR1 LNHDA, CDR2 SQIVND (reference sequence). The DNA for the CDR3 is TGTGCCAGCCACCAAATAGACAGTTCGAACACTGAAGCTTTCTTT. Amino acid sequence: CASHQIDSSNTEAFF. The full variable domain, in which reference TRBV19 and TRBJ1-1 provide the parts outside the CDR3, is DGGITQSPKYLFRKEGQNVTLSCEQNLNHDAMYWYRQDPGQGLRLIYYSQIVNDFQKGDIAEGYSVSREKKESFPLTVTSAQKNPTAFYLCASHQIDSSNTEAFFGQGTRLTVV.

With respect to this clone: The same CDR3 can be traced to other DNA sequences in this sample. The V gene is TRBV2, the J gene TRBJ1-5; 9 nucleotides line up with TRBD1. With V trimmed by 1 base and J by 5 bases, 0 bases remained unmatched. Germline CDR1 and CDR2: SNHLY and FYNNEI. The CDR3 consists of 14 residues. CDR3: CASSEGDRDQPQHF. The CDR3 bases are TGTGCCAGCAGTGAAGGGGACAGGGATCAGCCCCAGCATTTT.

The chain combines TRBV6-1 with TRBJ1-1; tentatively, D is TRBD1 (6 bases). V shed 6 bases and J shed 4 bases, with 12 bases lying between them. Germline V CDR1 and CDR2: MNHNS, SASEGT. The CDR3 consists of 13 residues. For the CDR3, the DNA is TGTGCCAGCAGGGGGGCCCCCGGCACTGAAGCTTTCTTT. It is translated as CASRGAPGTEAFF.

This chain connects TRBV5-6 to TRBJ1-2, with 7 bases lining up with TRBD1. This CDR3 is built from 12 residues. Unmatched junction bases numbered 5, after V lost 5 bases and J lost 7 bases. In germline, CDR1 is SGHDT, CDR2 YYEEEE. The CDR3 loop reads CASSFPGGGYTF. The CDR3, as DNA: TGTGCCAGCAGTTTTCCAGGGGGTGGCTACACCTTC.

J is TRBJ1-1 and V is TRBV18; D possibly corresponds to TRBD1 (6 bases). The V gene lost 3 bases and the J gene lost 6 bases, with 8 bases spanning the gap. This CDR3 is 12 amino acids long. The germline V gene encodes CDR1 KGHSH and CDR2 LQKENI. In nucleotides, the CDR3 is TGTGCCAGCTCACCGGGGGGGCCTGAAGCTTTCTTT. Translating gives CASSPGGPEAFF.

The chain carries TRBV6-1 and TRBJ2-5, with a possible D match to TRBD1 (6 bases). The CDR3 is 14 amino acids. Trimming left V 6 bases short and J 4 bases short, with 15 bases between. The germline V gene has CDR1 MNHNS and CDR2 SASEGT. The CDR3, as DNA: TGTGCCAGCAGCTTGGGGGCGACCTCAGAGACCCAGTACTTC. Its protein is CASSLGATSETQYF.

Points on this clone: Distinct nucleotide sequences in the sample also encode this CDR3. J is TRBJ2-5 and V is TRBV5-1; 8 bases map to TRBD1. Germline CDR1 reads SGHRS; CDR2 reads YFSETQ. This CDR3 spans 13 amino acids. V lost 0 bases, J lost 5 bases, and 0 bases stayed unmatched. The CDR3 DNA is TGCGCCAGCAGCTTGGCAGGGGGCGAGACCCAGTACTTC. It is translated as CASSLAGGETQYF. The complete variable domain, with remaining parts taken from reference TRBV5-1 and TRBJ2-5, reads KAGVTQTPRYLIKTRGQQVTLSCSPISGHRSVSWYQQTPGQGLQFLFEYFSETQRNKGNFPGRFSGRQFSNSRSEMNVSTLELGDSALYLCASSLAGGETQYFGPGTRLLVL.

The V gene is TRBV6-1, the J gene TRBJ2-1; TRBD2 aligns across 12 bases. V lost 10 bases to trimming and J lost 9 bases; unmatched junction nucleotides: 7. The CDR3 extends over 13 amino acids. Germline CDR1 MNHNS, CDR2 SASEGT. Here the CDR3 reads CAIRTSGAPEQFF. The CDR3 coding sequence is TGTGCCATCAGGACTAGCGGGGCCCCTGAGCAGTTCTTC.

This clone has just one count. The CDR3 nucleotides are TGTGCCAGCAGTGAAGCGACTAAGCGGGGGGGCTCCTACGAGCAGTACTTC. Translating gives CASSEATKRGGSYEQYF. V gene TRBV6-1 combines with J gene TRBJ2-7; 10 bases match TRBD2. CDR3 length: 17 residues. Trimming took 0 bases from V and 0 from J; bases not matched to a gene: 5. Germline lookup yields CDR1 MNHNS and CDR2 SASEGT.

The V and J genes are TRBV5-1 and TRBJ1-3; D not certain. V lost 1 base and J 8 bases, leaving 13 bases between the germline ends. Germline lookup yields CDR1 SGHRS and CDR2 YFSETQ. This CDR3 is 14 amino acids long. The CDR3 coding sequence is TGCGCCAGCAGCTTGTTACTAGATGGGGACACCATATATTTT. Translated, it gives CASSLLLDGDTIYF.